Shown below are 17 T cell receptor beta chains from a single sample sequenced in a study of identical twins. TCRdb re-called the 5' RACE reads with MiXCR, one entry per CDR3 protein. The sample holds about 570,000 distinct CDR3 sequences, approximately 10% seen once. This sample also belongs to another study, concerning yellow fever vaccine responses in identical twins.

The sample was PBMCs. The receptor set was obtained from a woman aged 18-35 years in good health.

This clonotype was found a few times. J is TRBJ2-3 and V is TRBV6-1; D might be TRBD1 or TRBD2, each matching 6 bases. Looked up from germline, CDR1 is MNHNS and CDR2 is SASEGT. Trimming stripped 7 bases from V and 2 bases from J, with 16 bases between. The CDR3 has 15 amino acids. The CDR3 region has the DNA TGTGCCAGCAAAGGGGGGCTATATCTCACAGATACGCAGTATTTT. It codes for CASKGGLYLTDTQYF.

This clonotype was picked up many times. The CDR3 protein is CATSRDSFYADTQYF. In nucleotides, the CDR3 is TGTGCCACCAGCAGAGATTCATTTTACGCAGATACGCAGTATTTT. The rearrangement joins TRBV15 to TRBJ2-3; D is unresolved. V lost 0 bases, J lost 4 bases, and 11 bases lay in between. The CDR3 spans 15 residues. Germline CDR1 reads LNHNV; CDR2 reads YYDKDF (reference sequence).

The chain recombines TRBV12-3 or TRBV12-4 with TRBJ2-2; a possible D gene is TRBD2 (6 bases). The CDR3 runs to 13 residues. V lost 5 bases and J 6 bases, leaving 10 bases between the germline ends. CDR3 bases: TGTGCCAGCAGTCAACTAGCTTCCGGGGAGCTGTTTTTT. This gives the protein CASSQLASGELFF.

The chain is built from TRBV5-1 and TRBJ2-1; D tentatively fits TRBD1 or TRBD2 (5 bases each). V lost 4 bases and J lost 5, with 19 bases in between. Germline V gives CDR1 SGHRS, CDR2 YFSETQ. This CDR3 contains 16 residues. As DNA, the CDR3 is TGCGCCAGCAGCCGAGATACCGGGACGACCCACAATGAGCAGTTCTTC. Translated: CASSRDTGTTHNEQFF.

The chain's CDR3 is CASILTGTQYF. The CDR3 bases are TGTGCCAGCATCCTAACCGGTACCCAGTACTTC. The rearrangement links TRBV2 to TRBJ2-5; D gene uncertain. Deletions cut 7 bases from V and 8 bases from J, with 11 bases between. This CDR3 has 11 residues. Germline V CDR1 and CDR2: SNHLY, FYNNEI.

This clonotype showed up just a few times. The J gene is TRBJ1-1, the V gene TRBV6-5, with D possibly being TRBD1 (5 bases). CDR3 length equals 14 residues. V lost 2 bases and J 7 bases, leaving 14 bases between the germline ends. Germline loops: CDR1 MNHEY, CDR2 SVGAGI. CDR3 DNA sequence: TGTGCCAGCAGTTACGGGCGGGACCTACTTGAAGCTTTCTTT. Translated: CASSYGRDLLEAFF.

This clonotype was seen ten or more times. The gene calls are TRBV29-1 and TRBJ2-7; either TRBD1 or TRBD2 may fit D (5 bases each). CDR3 length: 14 residues. Germline V gene sequence: CDR1 SQVTM, CDR2 ANQGSEA. V shed 4 bases and J shed 6 bases, with 19 bases lying between them. Here the CDR3 DNA reads TGCAGCGTTGTTAGGGGAGCTAGTCCCCTCGAGCAGTACTTC. Translating it yields CSVVRGASPLEQYF.

In this sample, this clonotype turned up a few times. The chain carries TRBV7-2 and TRBJ2-3; D remains ambiguous. CDR1 SGHTA and CDR2 FQGNSA come from the germline V gene. The CDR3 is 16 residues long. Trimming removed 6 bases from V and 2 bases from J, with 18 bases in between. CDR3 nucleotide sequence: TGTGCCAGCAGGGTGGCCGGTACGGACCCCACAGATACGCAGTATTTT. It yields the protein CASRVAGTDPTDTQYF.

The V gene is TRBV4-3, the J gene TRBJ2-5; D unclear. Germline V gene data show CDR1 as LGHNA and CDR2 as YSLEER. This CDR3 has 13 amino acids. V gave up 0 bases and J gave up 4 bases, with 6 bases separating them. The DNA of the CDR3 is TGCGCCAGCAGCCAAGATTTCGGAGAGACCCAGTACTTC. Translation: CASSQDFGETQYF.

There are many counts of this clonotype. The CDR3 protein is CASSSPNLGQEGGYTF. The CDR3 nucleotides are TGCGCCAGCAGCTCACCAAACTTAGGACAGGAGGGTGGCTACACCTTC. The chain couples TRBV5-1 to TRBJ1-2; TRBD1 matches at 7 bases. CDR1 SGHRS and CDR2 YFSETQ come from the germline V gene. V was clipped by 3 bases and J by 7 bases; unmatched bases: 15. The length of the CDR3 is 16 residues.

The gene calls are TRBV29-1 and TRBJ1-2; D is unresolved. V dropped 3 bases and J dropped 6 bases, with 17 bases sitting between them. CDR3 length: 14 amino acids. The germline gives CDR1 SQVTM, CDR2 ANQGSEA. CDR3 region: CSVELELWRDGYTF. The DNA for the CDR3 is TGCAGCGTTGAGCTAGAACTTTGGCGGGATGGCTACACCTTC.

As concerns this clonotype: Relative to the germline gene, one junction end is altered; a read error may explain this. The chain has TRBV28 and TRBJ2-5; the match to TRBD1 covers 9 bases. From germline, CDR1 is MDHEN and CDR2 SYDVKM. This CDR3 contains 14 residues. CDR3 amino acids: CASSLWGQGLITHF. The CDR3 DNA sequence: TGTGCCAGCAGTTTATGGGGACAGGGACTAATTACGCACTTC.

The J gene is TRBJ2-3, the V gene TRBV4-3; weak D call: TRBD2 (6 bases). The CDR3 consists of 14 residues. CDR1 LGHNA and CDR2 YSLEER come from the germline V gene. The germline V and J ends were trimmed by 5 bases and 4 bases, with 13 bases remaining between them. CDR3 in amino acids: CASSATLAPDTQYF. The CDR3 region has the DNA TGCGCCAGCAGCGCGACTCTAGCGCCAGATACGCAGTATTTT.

In its sample, this clonotype was seen a few times. This chain joins TRBV7-2 and TRBJ2-7, with D unresolved. Germline assignment: CDR1 SGHTA and CDR2 FQGNSA. The V end lost 4 bases, the J end lost 0 bases, and 10 bases lay between the germline ends. This CDR3 is 14 amino acids long. The CDR3 DNA sequence: TGTGCCAGCAGCTACACAGCAATCTCCTACGAGCAGTACTTC. It encodes CASSYTAISYEQYF.

A few counts support this clonotype. The V call is TRBV7-2, the J call TRBJ2-2; TRBD2 agrees at 9 bases. From germline, CDR1 is SGHTA and CDR2 FQGNSA. This CDR3 is 16 amino acids long. Trimming removed 0 bases from V and 5 bases from J; junction bases left unmatched: 4. The DNA for the CDR3 is TGTGCCAGCAGCTTAGCGGGACTAGCCCCAACCGGGGAGCTGTTTTTT. The encoded protein is CASSLAGLAPTGELFF. Variable domain in full (rest from reference TRBV7-2 and TRBJ2-2): GAGVSQSPSNKVTEKGKDVELRCDPISGHTALYWYRQSLGQGLEFLIYFQGNSAPDKSGLPSDRFSAERTGGSVSTLTIQRTQQEDSAVYLCASSLAGLAPTGELFFGEGSRLTVL.

This clonotype was counted between two and nine times. This sequence joins TRBV25-1 and TRBJ1-5; TRBD1 matches at 9 bases. CDR3 length: 18 amino acids. Germline lookup yields CDR1 MGHDK and CDR2 SYGVNS. V trimming: 6 bases; J trimming: 7 bases; junction bases outside the gene matches: 19. The CDR3 spells CASSYYWTGEVDGQPQHF. In DNA form, the CDR3 reads TGTGCCAGCAGCTATTATTGGACAGGGGAAGTAGATGGGCAGCCCCAGCATTTT.

The V gene is TRBV20-1, the J gene TRBJ2-7; D possibly matches TRBD1 or TRBD2 (5 bases each). V was pared by 3 bases and J by 4 bases, with 13 bases between. CDR1 and CDR2 from the germline V gene are DFQATT and SNEGSKA (reference sequence). There are 13 residues in the CDR3. CDR3 sequence (DNA): TGCAGTGCTAGGAGGGGTTTTAGTTACGAGCAGTACTTC. Translation gives CSARRGFSYEQYF.